The 4 T cell receptor beta chains reported below all come from one sample, sequenced in a study of tumor-infiltrating lymphocytes in localized non-small cell lung cancer. Profiled with immunoSEQ multiplex PCR; TCRdb holds only in-frame clones, not every one. The sample lists 7,200 or so clones, over 50% seen once, with 12% in the top ten. The sequencing input was lung tumor tissue. The receptors derive from a human donor with non-small cell lung cancer.

This clone is termed medium-sized. The V gene is TRBV29-1, the J gene TRBJ2-1; D is unresolved. Germline assignment: CDR1 SQVTM and CDR2 ANQGSEA. The CDR3 sequence is 14 residues long. The V end lost 2 bases, the J end lost 0 bases, and 8 bases lay between the germline ends. The CDR3 is CSVERLSSYNEQFF. DNA of the CDR3: TGCAGCGTTGAAAGGTTAAGCTCCTACAATGAGCAGTTCTTC.

Concerning this clone: Distinct nucleotide sequences in the sample also encode this CDR3. CDR3 sequence (DNA): TGTGCCTGGAGTAGCAGGGAAAGGCAGCCCCAGCATTTT. This gives the protein CAWSSRERQPQHF. The chain employs TRBV30 and TRBJ1-5; TRBD1 is a possible D gene (5 bases). The CDR3 has 13 residues. Trimming left V 2 bases short and J 7 bases short, with 12 bases between. Germline CDR1 GTSNPN, CDR2 SVGIG (reference sequence).

The genes are TRBV6-1 and TRBJ2-2; a possible D gene is TRBD2 (5 bases). Germline V gene lookup returns CDR1 MNHNS and CDR2 SASEGT. Trimming cost V 7 bases and J 0 bases, with 6 bases left between them. The CDR3 is 13 residues long. This chain's CDR3 is CASTRANTGELFF. The CDR3 DNA reads as TGTGCCAGCACGAGGGCGAACACCGGGGAGCTGTTTTTT.

The chain joins TRBV29-1 to TRBJ1-1, with TRBD1 matching over 7 bases. The V and J ends lost 7 bases and 11 bases, in that order; junction bases with no gene match: 10. This CDR3 region has 11 residues. The germline V gene has CDR1 SQVTM and CDR2 ANQGSEA. CDR3 sequence reads: CSGRTGFEAFF. CDR3 DNA: TGCAGCGGCCGGACAGGATTTGAGGCTTTCTTT. Full variable domain (remainder filled in from reference TRBV29-1 and TRBJ1-1): SAVISQKPSRDICQRGTSLTIQCQVDSQVTMMFWYRQQPGQSLTLIATANQGSEATYESGFVIDKFPISRPNLTFSTLTVSNMSPEDSSIYLCSGRTGFEAFFGQGTRLTVV.